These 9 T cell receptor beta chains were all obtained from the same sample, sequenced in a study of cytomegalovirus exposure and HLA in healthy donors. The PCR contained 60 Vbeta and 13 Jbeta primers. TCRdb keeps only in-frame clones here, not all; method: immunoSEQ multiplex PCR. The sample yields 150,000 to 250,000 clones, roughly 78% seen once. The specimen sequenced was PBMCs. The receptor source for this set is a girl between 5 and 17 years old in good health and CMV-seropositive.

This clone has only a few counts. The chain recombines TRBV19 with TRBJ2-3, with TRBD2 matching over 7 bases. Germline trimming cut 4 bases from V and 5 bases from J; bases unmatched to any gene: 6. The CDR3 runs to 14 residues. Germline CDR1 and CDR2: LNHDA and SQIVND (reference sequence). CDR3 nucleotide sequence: TGTGCCAGTAGTAGTGGCGGGGGAGTAGATACGCAGTATTTT. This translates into CASSSGGGVDTQYF.

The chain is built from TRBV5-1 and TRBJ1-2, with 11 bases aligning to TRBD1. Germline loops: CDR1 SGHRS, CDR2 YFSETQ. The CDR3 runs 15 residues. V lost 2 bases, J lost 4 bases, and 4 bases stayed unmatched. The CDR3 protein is CASSLSGTGGYGYTF. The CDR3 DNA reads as TGCGCCAGCAGCTTATCCGGGACAGGGGGCTATGGCTACACCTTC.

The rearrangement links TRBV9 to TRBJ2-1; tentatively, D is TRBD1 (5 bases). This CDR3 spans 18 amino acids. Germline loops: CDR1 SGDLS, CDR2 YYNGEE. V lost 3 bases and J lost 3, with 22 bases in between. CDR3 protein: CASSASTLGQISYNEQFF. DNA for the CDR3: TGTGCCAGCAGCGCGTCTACCTTGGGGCAGATTAGCTACAATGAGCAGTTCTTC.

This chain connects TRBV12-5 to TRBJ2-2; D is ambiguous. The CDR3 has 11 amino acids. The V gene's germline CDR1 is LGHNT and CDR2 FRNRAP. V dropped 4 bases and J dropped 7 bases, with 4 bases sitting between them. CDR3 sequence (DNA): TGTGCTAGTGGTTCCGGCGGGGAGCTGTTTTTT. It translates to CASGSGGELFF.

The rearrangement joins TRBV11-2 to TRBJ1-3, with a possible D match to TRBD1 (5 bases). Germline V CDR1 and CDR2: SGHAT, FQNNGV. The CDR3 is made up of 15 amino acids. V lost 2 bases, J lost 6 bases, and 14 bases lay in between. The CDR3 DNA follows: TGTGCCAGCAGCTTACACGTGGGGCAGGAAAACACCATATATTTT. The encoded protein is CASSLHVGQENTIYF.

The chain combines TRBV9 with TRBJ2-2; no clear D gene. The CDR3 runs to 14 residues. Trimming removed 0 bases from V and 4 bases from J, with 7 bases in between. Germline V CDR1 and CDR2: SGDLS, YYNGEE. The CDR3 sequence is CASSVGVFTGELFF. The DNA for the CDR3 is TGTGCCAGCAGCGTAGGCGTATTCACCGGGGAGCTGTTTTTT.

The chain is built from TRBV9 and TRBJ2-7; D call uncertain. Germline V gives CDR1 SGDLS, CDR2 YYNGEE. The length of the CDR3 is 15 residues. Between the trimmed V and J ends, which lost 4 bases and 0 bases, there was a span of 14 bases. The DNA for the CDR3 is TGTGCCAGCAGCCCCACTGAAATCCCCTCCTACGAGCAGTACTTC. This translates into CASSPTEIPSYEQYF.

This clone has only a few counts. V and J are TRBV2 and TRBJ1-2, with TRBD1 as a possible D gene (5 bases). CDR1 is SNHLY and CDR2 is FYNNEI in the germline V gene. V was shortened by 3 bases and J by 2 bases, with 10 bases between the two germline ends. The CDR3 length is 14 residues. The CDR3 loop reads CASSEGLGNYGYTF. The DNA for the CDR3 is TGTGCCAGCAGTGAGGGGCTAGGGAACTATGGCTACACCTTC.

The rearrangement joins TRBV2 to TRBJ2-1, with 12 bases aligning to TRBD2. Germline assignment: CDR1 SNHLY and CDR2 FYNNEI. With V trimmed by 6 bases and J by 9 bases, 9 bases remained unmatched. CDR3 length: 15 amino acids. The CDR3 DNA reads TGTGCCAGCAGGACCCTAGCGGGGGGGGCCAGTGAGCAGTTCTTC. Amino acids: CASRTLAGGASEQFF. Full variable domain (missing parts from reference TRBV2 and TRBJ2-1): EPEVTQTPSHQVTQMGQEVILRCVPISNHLYFYWYRQILGQKVEFLVSFYNNEISEKSEIFDDQFSVERPDGSNFTLKIRSTKLEDSAMYFCASRTLAGGASEQFFGPGTRLTVL.